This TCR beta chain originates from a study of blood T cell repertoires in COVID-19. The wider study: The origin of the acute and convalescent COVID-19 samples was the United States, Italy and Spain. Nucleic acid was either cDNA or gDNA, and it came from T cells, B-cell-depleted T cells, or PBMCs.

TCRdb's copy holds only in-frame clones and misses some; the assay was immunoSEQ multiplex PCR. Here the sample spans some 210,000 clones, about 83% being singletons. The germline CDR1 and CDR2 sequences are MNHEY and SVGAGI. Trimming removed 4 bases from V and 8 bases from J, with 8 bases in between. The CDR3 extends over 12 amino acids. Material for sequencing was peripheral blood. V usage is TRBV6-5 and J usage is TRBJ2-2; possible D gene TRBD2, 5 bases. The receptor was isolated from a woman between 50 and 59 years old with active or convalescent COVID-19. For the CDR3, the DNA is TGTGCCAGCAGTTCCGGGGAGGGGGAGCTGTTTTTT. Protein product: CASSSGEGELFF.